The 21 T cell receptor beta chains presented below share a single source sample, sequenced in a study of blood T cells in healthy people across ages. Through a sample-barcoded 5' primer and a J-beta primer mix, a second PCR was run for roughly 6 to 11 cycles. TCRdb analysed the 5' RACE reads with MiXCR anew, one entry per CDR3 protein. The repertoire holds some 860,000 distinct CDR3 sequences, about 61% seen once, with around 25% in the top ten. Sequenced material: blood. The receptors originated from a man in his forties or fifties in good health.

V gene TRBV29-1 combines with J gene TRBJ1-2; D ambiguous. This CDR3 comprises 12 residues. CDR1 and CDR2 from the germline V gene are SQVTM and ANQGSEA. Trimming shortened V by 0 bases and J by 8 bases, and 10 bases separated the two germline ends. The CDR3 spells CSVEDPPLGYTF. The CDR3, as DNA: TGCAGCGTTGAAGATCCTCCGTTAGGCTACACCTTC.

The V and J genes are TRBV9 and TRBJ2-5; D is undetermined. CDR3 size: 14 residues. Trimming removed 0 bases at V and 5 bases at J, with 11 bases between. Germline CDR1 SGDLS, CDR2 YYNGEE. The CDR3 DNA is TGTGCCAGCAGCGTAGGGCGGCAGTGGGAGACCCAGTACTTC. Its protein product is CASSVGRQWETQYF.

The chain joins TRBV28 to TRBJ2-1; perhaps D is TRBD1 or TRBD2 (5 bases each). CDR1 and CDR2 from the germline V gene are MDHEN and SYDVKM. V lost 4 bases and J lost 6, with 22 bases in between. CDR3 size: 17 residues. In DNA form, the CDR3 reads TGTGCCAGCAGTTCCTATTCGGGACCAAACCCGCGCAATGAGCAGTTCTTC. Its protein product is CASSSYSGPNPRNEQFF.

For the CDR3, the DNA is TGTGCCAGCCTCACCGGGGGTGTCGGGACTACTGGCAAGCAGTACTTC. This sequence encodes CASLTGGVGTTGKQYF. The rearrangement links TRBV28 to TRBJ2-5; 7 positions match TRBD2. V lost 8 bases to trimming and J lost 11 bases; unmatched junction nucleotides: 23. The CDR3 is 16 amino acids. Germline CDR1 MDHEN, CDR2 SYDVKM.

The count of this clonotype is one. Relative to the germline gene, one junction end is altered; a read error may explain this. The chain joins TRBV12-3 or TRBV12-4 to TRBJ2-6; D ambiguous. The CDR3 length is 14 residues. CDR3 sequence reads: CTSSAGSGANVLTF. The CDR3 DNA follows: TGTACCAGCAGTGCTGGGTCTGGGGCCAACGTCCTGACTTTC.

In this sample, this clonotype turned up once. J is TRBJ2-5 and V is TRBV28, with 7 positions matching TRBD2. TRBJ2-7 explains the end of the DNA better; the J call may be wrong. This CDR3 spans 14 amino acids. Germline lookup yields CDR1 MDHEN and CDR2 SYDVKM. The CDR3 coding sequence is TGTGCCAGCAATTTTGTCCAGCGGGGCTACGAGCAGTACTTC. It translates to CASNFVQRGYEQYF.

The genes are TRBV29-1 and TRBJ1-5, with D possibly TRBD1 on 6 matching bases. Germline V gives CDR1 SQVTM, CDR2 ANQGSEA. This CDR3 is 13 amino acids long. Trimming cost V 7 bases and J 11 bases, with 21 bases left between them. In DNA form, the CDR3 reads TGCAGCGGAACAGGGCCAAGGCTAAGGGCCCAGCATTTT. Its translation is CSGTGPRLRAQHF.

CDR3 nucleotide sequence: TGCAGCGTTGAACGCGCAGAGGATAAGACACTTTTCTATGGCTACACCTTC. Translating gives CSVERAEDKTLFYGYTF. The gene calls are TRBV29-1 and TRBJ1-2; no clear D gene. CDR1 and CDR2 from the germline V gene are SQVTM and ANQGSEA. Trimming left V 2 bases short and J 4 bases short, with 23 bases between. The CDR3 covers 17 residues.

This chain connects TRBV5-1 to TRBJ2-3; either TRBD1 or TRBD2 may fit D (5 bases each). Germline CDR1 SGHRS, CDR2 YFSETQ. V was shortened by 8 bases and J by 2 bases, with 18 bases between the two germline ends. This CDR3 has 15 amino acids. CDR3 sequence reads: CASSLRDGLTDTQYF. Written as DNA, the CDR3 is TGCGCCAGTAGCCTACGGGACGGTCTCACAGATACGCAGTATTTT.

This clonotype showed up just a few times. The DNA of the CDR3 is TGCGCCAGCAGCCAAGATCCGGGGTGGAACGAGCAGTACTTC. This sequence encodes CASSQDPGWNEQYF. The chain is built from TRBV4-3 and TRBJ2-5, with D perhaps TRBD2 (5 bases). The DNA end is more similar to TRBJ2-7, so the J call may be wrong. CDR3 length: 14 amino acids. Germline V gene data show CDR1 as LGHNA and CDR2 as YSLEER.

A few counts support this clonotype. V and J are TRBV7-3 and TRBJ2-3; 8 bases match TRBD1. In germline, CDR1 is SGHTA, CDR2 FQGTGA. V was clipped by 4 bases and J by 1 base; unmatched bases: 4. The CDR3 sequence is 15 residues long. The CDR3: CASSSRQGRTDTQYF. Here the CDR3 DNA reads TGTGCCAGCAGCTCCCGACAGGGGCGCACAGATACGCAGTATTTT.

Comment on this clonotype: Germline is not matched at one junction end, which may reflect a read error. The V and J genes are TRBV7-2 and TRBJ2-5; no reliable D call. The CDR3 sequence is 14 residues long. Germline CDR1 and CDR2: SGHTA and FQGNSA. The CDR3 loop is CASSLDSTQETQYF. CDR3 DNA: TGTGCCAGCAGCTTAGACAGTACCCAAGAGACTCAGTACTTC.

The V call is TRBV25-1, the J call TRBJ1-6; no definite D call. This CDR3 is 11 amino acids long. V was pared by 9 bases and J by 14 bases, with 14 bases between. Germline CDR1 is MGHDK and CDR2 is SYGVNS. The CDR3: CARRPVVTLHF. CDR3 DNA: TGTGCCAGGAGACCGGTGGTTACCCTCCACTTT. Looking up the rest from reference TRBV25-1 and TRBJ1-6 gives the full variable domain: EADIYQTPRYLVIGTGKKITLECSQTMGHDKMYWYQQDPGMELHLIHYSYGVNSTEKGDLSSESTVSRIRTEHFPLTLESARPSHTSQYLCARRPVVTLHFGNGTRLTVT.

The gene calls are TRBV28 and TRBJ2-7, with 12 bases aligning to TRBD1. V lost 6 bases and J lost 4; bases outside the gene matches: 7. Germline assignment: CDR1 MDHEN and CDR2 SYDVKM. The CDR3 totals 15 residues. The DNA of the CDR3 is TGTGCCAGCAGGGCCGGGACAGGGGGCGGTTACGAGCAGTACTTC. Its protein product is CASRAGTGGGYEQYF.

This clonotype was counted only a few times. The chain joins TRBV6-1 to TRBJ1-6; perhaps TRBD1 as D (5 bases). With 2 bases removed from V and 10 bases from J, the gap between germline ends came to 9 bases. Germline assignment: CDR1 MNHNS and CDR2 SASEGT. The length of the CDR3 is 13 residues. The CDR3 loop is CASSEQRDSPLHF. For the CDR3, the DNA is TGTGCCAGCAGTGAACAGCGGGACTCACCCCTCCACTTT.

Regarding this clonotype: A much larger clone is a single base away; this may be a read error. CDR3 sequence reads: CASSFDREYGYTF. In DNA, the CDR3 is TGCGCCAGCAGCTTTGACAGGGAGTATGGCTACACCTTC. This chain connects TRBV5-1 to TRBJ1-2, with 7 nucleotides matching TRBD1. Trimming removed 2 bases from V and 5 bases from J; junction bases left unmatched: 3. Germline CDR1 is SGHRS and CDR2 is YFSETQ. This CDR3 has 13 residues. Complete variable domain (other parts from reference TRBV5-1 and TRBJ1-2): KAGVTQTPRYLIKTRGQQVTLSCSPISGHRSVSWYQQTPGQGLQFLFEYFSETQRNKGNFPGRFSGRQFSNSRSEMNVSTLELGDSALYLCASSFDREYGYTFGSGTRLTVV.

The rearrangement uses TRBV10-3 and TRBJ2-3; D possibly matches TRBD1 or TRBD2 (5 bases each). This CDR3 is 15 amino acids long. V lost 9 bases and J lost 2, with 18 bases in between. The germline gives CDR1 ENHRY, CDR2 SYGVKD. CDR3 loop: CAIGRVGEYTDTQYF. The DNA of the CDR3 is TGTGCCATTGGTAGGGTGGGGGAGTACACAGATACGCAGTATTTT.

The V and J genes are TRBV7-2 and TRBJ2-4, with TRBD2 identical over 8 bases. The CDR3 sequence is 16 residues long. Germline V lookup: CDR1 SGHTA, CDR2 FQGNSA. V lost 3 bases and J lost 13; bases outside the gene matches: 17. This CDR3 is CASSLEGGASGWEQYF. The CDR3 DNA reads as TGTGCCAGCAGCTTGGAGGGAGGCGCTAGCGGGTGGGAGCAGTACTTC. The whole variable domain, filled in from reference TRBV7-2 and TRBJ2-4, reads GAGVSQSPSNKVTEKGKDVELRCDPISGHTALYWYRQSLGQGLEFLIYFQGNSAPDKSGLPSDRFSAERTGGSVSTLTIQRTQQEDSAVYLCASSLEGGASGWEQYFGAGTRLSVL.

V usage is TRBV28 and J usage is TRBJ1-2; 7 bases map to TRBD1. CDR3 size: 18 residues. Trimming took 4 bases from V and 6 from J; bases not matched to a gene: 20. The germline V gene has CDR1 MDHEN and CDR2 SYDVKM. Here the CDR3 reads CASSSYRGMGERVDGYTF. Here the CDR3 DNA reads TGTGCCAGCAGTTCCTACAGGGGAATGGGAGAACGAGTCGATGGCTACACCTTC.

V is TRBV4-3 and J is TRBJ2-7; TRBD2 matches 9 bases. Looked up from germline, CDR1 is LGHNA and CDR2 is YSLEER. With V trimmed by 1 base and J by 0 bases, 10 bases remained unmatched. The CDR3 consists of 18 residues. The CDR3 nucleotides read TGCGCCAGCAGCCAAGCGCCGCTAGCGGGAAGGAGCTCCTACGAGCAGTACTTC. Residues: CASSQAPLAGRSSYEQYF.

This clonotype was detected only once. At one end the junction does not follow the germline gene, possibly because of a read error. This chain links TRBV18 with TRBJ2-3; D may be TRBD1 (6 bases). Looked up from germline, CDR1 is KGHSH and CDR2 is LQKENI. The CDR3 consists of 16 residues. The CDR3 here is CASSPGQPSSTETQYF. In DNA, the CDR3 is TGTGCCAGCTCACCCGGACAGCCTTCTAGCACAGAGACGCAGTATTTT.